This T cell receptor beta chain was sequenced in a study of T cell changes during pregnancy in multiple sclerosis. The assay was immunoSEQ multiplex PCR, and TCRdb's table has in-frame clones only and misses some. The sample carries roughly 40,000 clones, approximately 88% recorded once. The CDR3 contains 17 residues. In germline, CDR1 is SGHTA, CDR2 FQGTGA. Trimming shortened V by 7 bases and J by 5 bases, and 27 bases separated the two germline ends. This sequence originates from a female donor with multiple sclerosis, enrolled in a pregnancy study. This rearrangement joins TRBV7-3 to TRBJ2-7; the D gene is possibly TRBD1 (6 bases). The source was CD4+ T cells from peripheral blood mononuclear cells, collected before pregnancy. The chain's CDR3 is CASNSPGTPRDIDEQYF. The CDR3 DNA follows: TGTGCCAGCAATTCCCCGGGGACACCCAGGGATATAGACGAGCAGTACTTC.